This T cell receptor beta chain is from a study of cytomegalovirus exposure and HLA in healthy donors. Only one count was recorded for this clone. The germline V gene encodes CDR1 MNHEY and CDR2 SMNVEV (reference sequence). Trimming pared 2 bases from V and 3 bases from J, leaving 7 bases between. The CDR3 runs to 13 residues. The table came from immunoSEQ multiplex PCR; TCRdb's copy has only in-frame clones and leaves some out. In the table there are around 130,000 clones, under 90% of which are singletons. The sequencing input was PBMCs. The sequence came from a young man in good health and CMV-seronegative. This chain uses TRBV27 with TRBJ1-2; unclear D gene. DNA of the CDR3: TGTGCCAGCAGTTTAGTCGGGGACTATGGCTACACCTTC. This translates into CASSLVGDYGYTF.